One and the same sample provided the 32 T cell receptor beta chains below, sequenced in a study of cytomegalovirus exposure and HLA in healthy donors. In the PCR, 60 Vbeta and 13 Jbeta primers were used. The method was immunoSEQ multiplex PCR; TCRdb's version includes in-frame clones alone and lacks a portion of them. The table has 75,000 to 100,000 clones, 65% to 80% seen once. The sequenced material came from PBMCs. These receptor sequences come from a female donor in good health and CMV-seropositive.

This clone was recorded only once. This chain joins TRBV19 and TRBJ2-1; 8 bases are a match to TRBD1. J was trimmed by 15 bases and V by 3 bases; bases with no gene match: 10. This CDR3 is 13 amino acids long. The germline V gene encodes CDR1 LNHDA and CDR2 SQIVND (reference sequence). The CDR3 sequence is CASSIYVRDRLFF. The CDR3 DNA is TGTGCCAGTAGTATTTACGTCCGGGACAGGCTGTTCTTC. Combining the CDR3 with reference TRBV19 and TRBJ2-1 gives the whole variable domain DGGITQSPKYLFRKEGQNVTLSCEQNLNHDAMYWYRQDPGQGLRLIYYSQIVNDFQKGDIAEGYSVSREKKESFPLTVTSAQKNPTAFYLCASSIYVRDRLFFGPGTRLTVL.

Only a few counts were recorded for this clone. V usage is TRBV6-5 and J usage is TRBJ1-6; D gene unclear. The CDR3 is 14 amino acids. Trimming stripped 8 bases from V and 3 bases from J, with 11 bases between. Germline V gives CDR1 MNHEY, CDR2 SVGAGI. The CDR3 loop reads CASGTGNYNSPLHF. CDR3 nucleotide sequence: TGTGCCAGCGGAACGGGGAACTATAATTCACCCCTCCACTTT.

This clone has just a few counts. The rearrangement joins TRBV7-9 to TRBJ1-4, with 9 bases fitting TRBD1. Germline V CDR1 and CDR2: SEHNR, FQNEAQ (reference sequence). The trim removed 5 bases at V and 8 bases at J, leaving 9 bases unmatched. The CDR3 contains 15 residues. The CDR3 region is CASSRSTGGTEKLFF. CDR3 sequence (DNA): TGTGCCAGCAGCCGGTCGACAGGGGGAACAGAAAAACTGTTTTTT.

The chain employs TRBV2 and TRBJ2-1; the D gene is possibly TRBD2 (5 bases). Trimming took off 7 bases at V and 3 bases at J, with 16 bases between the two ends. CDR1 and CDR2 from the germline V gene are SNHLY and FYNNEI. This CDR3 has 15 amino acids. The CDR3 protein is CASNTGIKVYNEQFF. The DNA of the CDR3 is TGTGCCAGCAACACCGGGATCAAGGTCTACAATGAGCAGTTCTTC.

The chain couples TRBV28 to TRBJ2-5; D unresolved. Germline V gives CDR1 MDHEN, CDR2 SYDVKM. With 3 bases removed from V and 4 bases from J, the gap between germline ends came to 9 bases. This CDR3 has 13 residues. The CDR3 DNA reads TGTGCCAGCAGTTTCAGTTCGGGAGAGACCCAGTACTTC. This codes for CASSFSSGETQYF.

By share, this clone counts as medium-sized. V is TRBV6-4 and J is TRBJ2-6; D is ambiguous. Germline V gene lookup returns CDR1 MRHNA and CDR2 SNTAGT. This CDR3 comprises 15 residues. V lost 0 bases to trimming and J lost 0 bases, with 3 bases between them. The CDR3 reads CASSDSNSGANVLTF. CDR3 nucleotides: TGTGCCAGCAGTGACTCCAACTCTGGGGCCAACGTCCTGACTTTC.

The chain employs TRBV2 and TRBJ1-2; the D gene is possibly TRBD1 (6 bases). Trimming stripped 2 bases from V and 4 bases from J, with 17 bases between. CDR1 is SNHLY, CDR2 FYNNEI, per germline. The CDR3 consists of 16 residues. CDR3 in DNA: TGTGCCAGCAGTGAATGGGGGACACTTAGCAGCTATGGCTACACCTTC. Translating gives CASSEWGTLSSYGYTF.

This chain links TRBV5-1 with TRBJ2-6, with a tentative D call TRBD1 (6 bases). CDR3 length equals 15 residues. The germline V gene encodes CDR1 SGHRS and CDR2 YFSETQ. Trimming took off 4 bases at V and 4 bases at J, with 12 bases between the two ends. The CDR3, as DNA: TGCGCCAGCAGCGTCTCAGGGGTCGGGGCCAACGTCCTGACTTTC. Its translation: CASSVSGVGANVLTF. The variable domain in full, completed from reference TRBV5-1 and TRBJ2-6, reads KAGVTQTPRYLIKTRGQQVTLSCSPISGHRSVSWYQQTPGQGLQFLFEYFSETQRNKGNFPGRFSGRQFSNSRSEMNVSTLELGDSALYLCASSVSGVGANVLTFGAGSRLTVL.

This chain uses TRBV6-5 with TRBJ1-1; D possibly corresponds to TRBD1 (5 bases). The CDR3 is made up of 14 amino acids. In germline, CDR1 is MNHEY, CDR2 SVGAGI. Trimming left V 0 bases short and J 0 bases short, with 5 bases between. The CDR3 coding sequence is TGTGCCAGCAGTTACTCGACAGTGAACACTGAAGCTTTCTTT. It codes for CASSYSTVNTEAFF.

The chain has TRBV6-5 and TRBJ2-7, with 8 bases aligning to TRBD1. This CDR3 comprises 14 residues. V shed 6 bases, J shed 6 bases, and the junction held 10 bases outside the gene matches. Germline V lookup: CDR1 MNHEY, CDR2 SVGAGI. DNA of the CDR3: TGTGCCAGCAGGGTAGACAGGGGACGAGCCGAGCAGTACTTC. The encoded protein is CASRVDRGRAEQYF.

The rearrangement links TRBV28 to TRBJ1-4; D unclear. V lost 7 bases, J lost 8 bases, and 11 bases lay in between. The CDR3 consists of 12 residues. CDR1 and CDR2 (germline): MDHEN, SYDVKM. The CDR3 DNA sequence: TGTGCCAGCACCGCCCGAAGCGAAAAACTGTTTTTT. Amino acids: CASTARSEKLFF.

The CDR3 loop reads CASGRTTSYNEQFF. Here the CDR3 DNA reads TGTGCCAGCGGTAGGACTACCTCCTACAATGAGCAGTTCTTC. V is TRBV9 and J is TRBJ2-1, with TRBD2 as a possible D gene (6 bases). V was cut by 7 bases and J by 0 bases, with 11 bases left in between. CDR1 is SGDLS and CDR2 is YYNGEE in the germline V gene. The CDR3 extends over 14 amino acids.

The rearrangement links TRBV4-1 to TRBJ2-5, with D possibly being TRBD1 (6 bases). The CDR3 is made up of 15 amino acids. V dropped 0 bases and J dropped 5 bases, with 13 bases sitting between them. CDR1 is MGHRA and CDR2 is YSYEKL in the germline V gene. CDR3 sequence (DNA): TGCGCCAGCAGCCAAGATAGCACTAGGGGGGAGACCCAGTACTTC. The encoded protein is CASSQDSTRGETQYF.

The V call is TRBV30, the J call TRBJ1-5; D is undetermined. This CDR3 comprises 13 residues. V lost 2 bases, J lost 2 bases, and 7 bases lay in between. CDR1 is GTSNPN, CDR2 SVGIG, per germline (reference sequence). The CDR3 nucleotides are TGTGCCTGGAGTTTTTCGGGCAATCAGCCCCAGCATTTT. This translates into CAWSFSGNQPQHF.

The chain has TRBV7-2 and TRBJ1-6; the match to TRBD1 covers 9 bases. CDR1 and CDR2 from the germline V gene are SGHTA and FQGNSA. CDR3 length: 15 residues. V lost 6 bases, J lost 6 bases, and 6 bases stayed unmatched. The CDR3 reads CASRGQGKGNSPLHF. The CDR3 DNA follows: TGTGCCAGCAGAGGACAGGGGAAAGGTAATTCACCCCTCCACTTT.

This chain links TRBV25-1 with TRBJ2-3; 11 nucleotides agree with TRBD2. The CDR3 totals 13 residues. Trimming at V came to 4 bases and at J to 14 bases, leaving 8 bases not matched to a gene. Per the germline V gene, CDR1 is MGHDK and CDR2 is SYGVNS. The CDR3 spells CASSALTSGIMYF. The CDR3 DNA is TGTGCCAGCAGTGCCCTGACTAGCGGGATAATGTATTTT.

The chain is built from TRBV10-3 and TRBJ2-7; TRBD1 matches 7 bases. Germline V gene lookup returns CDR1 ENHRY and CDR2 SYGVKD. Losses at the gene ends were 4 bases for V and 1 base for J; bases not matched to a gene: 7. The CDR3 runs 15 residues. Here the CDR3 DNA reads TGTGCCATCAGTGGTGAGGGGGCGTCGTCCTACGAGCAGTACTTC. This translates into CAISGEGASSYEQYF.

The V and J genes are TRBV10-3 and TRBJ1-5; 10 bases fit TRBD1. CDR1 ENHRY and CDR2 SYGVKD come from the germline V gene. The V gene end was trimmed by 0 bases and the J gene end by 6 bases; junction bases not matched to a gene: 8. The CDR3 is 17 residues long. This CDR3 reads CAISESGGQGGAQPQHF. The CDR3 DNA sequence: TGTGCCATCAGTGAGTCTGGAGGACAGGGGGGTGCTCAGCCCCAGCATTTT.

This chain joins TRBV9 and TRBJ1-1; possible D gene TRBD1, 5 bases. This CDR3 has 14 amino acids. Trimming stripped 0 bases from V and 10 bases from J, with 16 bases between. From germline, CDR1 is SGDLS and CDR2 YYNGEE. The CDR3 region is CASSVGGEAGRAFF. In nucleotides, the CDR3 is TGTGCCAGCAGCGTAGGGGGGGAGGCAGGAAGAGCTTTCTTT.

The gene calls are TRBV28 and TRBJ2-5, with D unresolved. The ends were cut back, 5 bases at V and 4 bases at J, with 5 bases in the middle. Germline V gene sequence: CDR1 MDHEN, CDR2 SYDVKM. The CDR3 is 11 amino acids. CDR3 sequence (DNA): TGTGCCAGCAGTCCCGGAGAGACCCAGTACTTC. This translates into CASSPGETQYF.

The rearrangement uses TRBV9 and TRBJ2-1; 10 bases align to TRBD2. Germline trimming cut 5 bases from V and 3 bases from J; bases unmatched to any gene: 5. This CDR3 is built from 15 residues. Germline V lookup: CDR1 SGDLS, CDR2 YYNGEE. CDR3 sequence reads: CASSQASGSYNEQFF. Written as DNA, the CDR3 is TGTGCCAGCAGTCAGGCTAGCGGGAGCTACAATGAGCAGTTCTTC. Filled out from reference TRBV9 and TRBJ2-1, the complete variable domain reads DSGVTQTPKHLITATGQRVTLRCSPRSGDLSVYWYQQSLDQGLQFLIQYYNGEERAKGNILERFSAQQFPDLHSELNLSSLELGDSALYFCASSQASGSYNEQFFGPGTRLTVL.

The J gene is TRBJ2-2, the V gene TRBV7-2; D remains unclear. The ends were cut back, 1 base at V and 5 bases at J, with 8 bases in the middle. Per the germline V gene, CDR1 is SGHTA and CDR2 is FQGNSA. There are 14 residues in the CDR3. As DNA, the CDR3 is TGTGCCAGCAGCTTAGGAGCGTCGACCGGGGAGCTGTTTTTT. Translated: CASSLGASTGELFF.

This chain links TRBV2 with TRBJ2-1, with no clear D. Germline V gene sequence: CDR1 SNHLY, CDR2 FYNNEI. Trimming shortened V by 6 bases and J by 0 bases, and 6 bases separated the two germline ends. This CDR3 is 13 amino acids long. CDR3 DNA sequence: TGTGCCAGCAGACAGCTCTCCTACAATGAGCAGTTCTTC. As protein: CASRQLSYNEQFF. The full variable domain, with the rest looked up from reference TRBV2 and TRBJ2-1, is EPEVTQTPSHQVTQMGQEVILRCVPISNHLYFYWYRQILGQKVEFLVSFYNNEISEKSEIFDDQFSVERPDGSNFTLKIRSTKLEDSAMYFCASRQLSYNEQFFGPGTRLTVL.

This chain joins TRBV4-1 and TRBJ1-4; 8 bases are shared with TRBD1. Germline CDR1 MGHRA, CDR2 YSYEKL. The CDR3 loop spans 15 amino acids. V gave up 0 bases and J gave up 8 bases; unmatched junction bases: 5. The CDR3 DNA reads as TGCGCCAGCAGCCAAGAGAGACAGGGGAGAGAAAAACTGTTTTTT. Amino acids: CASSQERQGREKLFF.

This chain uses TRBV5-1 with TRBJ2-5, with 11 nucleotides matching TRBD1. J was trimmed by 1 base and V by 4 bases; bases with no gene match: 6. Germline CDR1 reads SGHRS; CDR2 reads YFSETQ. The CDR3 sequence is 16 residues long. CDR3 DNA: TGCGCCAGCAGCGGCCGGACAGGGGGCCTCCAAGAGACCCAGTACTTC. Translating gives CASSGRTGGLQETQYF.

J is TRBJ2-1 and V is TRBV4-2; D is possibly TRBD1 (7 bases). Germline V lookup: CDR1 LGHNA, CDR2 YNFKEQ. The CDR3 consists of 17 residues. V lost 1 base, J lost 9 bases, and 22 bases lay in between. The CDR3 coding sequence is TGTGCCAGCAGCCAAGCGGCAGGGGGGCCCCCAGAGCGTGAGCAGTTCTTC. This sequence encodes CASSQAAGGPPEREQFF.

This clone was counted between two and nine times. This sample includes further DNA sequences coding for the same CDR3. The rearrangement uses TRBV7-2 and TRBJ2-7; the D gene is possibly TRBD1 (7 bases). Germline CDR1 reads SGHTA; CDR2 reads FQGNSA. The CDR3 covers 14 residues. Trimming shortened V by 3 bases and J by 5 bases, and 14 bases separated the two germline ends. The CDR3 DNA reads as TGTGCCAGCAGCTTTTCAGGGGGGATTGACGAGCAGTACTTC. This encodes CASSFSGGIDEQYF. Combining the CDR3 with reference TRBV7-2 and TRBJ2-7 gives the whole variable domain GAGVSQSPSNKVTEKGKDVELRCDPISGHTALYWYRQSLGQGLEFLIYFQGNSAPDKSGLPSDRFSAERTGGSVSTLTIQRTQQEDSAVYLCASSFSGGIDEQYFGPGTRLTVT.

This clone has just one count. The rearrangement uses TRBV5-6 and TRBJ2-7; a possible D gene is TRBD1 (6 bases). Per the germline V gene, CDR1 is SGHDT and CDR2 is YYEEEE. The V and J ends lost 4 bases and 3 bases respectively, with 17 bases between them. This CDR3 is 15 amino acids long. The CDR3 sequence: CASSAIRDKVYEQYF. The DNA for the CDR3 is TGTGCCAGCAGCGCGATCCGGGACAAGGTCTACGAGCAGTACTTC.

The V gene is TRBV7-6, the J gene TRBJ1-1; no clear D. This CDR3 is 13 amino acids long. Trimming removed 5 bases at V and 5 bases at J, with 12 bases between. CDR1 and CDR2 from the germline V gene are SGHVS and FNYEAQ. Here the CDR3 reads CASSLWSGTEAFF. The CDR3 nucleotides read TGTGCCAGCAGCCTGTGGTCAGGTACTGAAGCTTTCTTT.

This clone occurred many times. The rearrangement uses TRBV6-5 and TRBJ2-2; TRBD1 aligns across 7 bases. The CDR3 has 14 residues. Per germline, CDR1 MNHEY and CDR2 SVGAGI. The trim removed 5 bases at V and 5 bases at J, leaving 5 bases unmatched. As DNA, the CDR3 is TGTGCCAGCAGTGCCGGGACAGAGACCGGGGAGCTGTTTTTT. This encodes CASSAGTETGELFF.

The chain employs TRBV4-1 and TRBJ1-4; maybe TRBD1 (5 bases). This CDR3 has 16 residues. Germline assignment: CDR1 MGHRA and CDR2 YSYEKL. V shed 6 bases and J shed 3 bases, with 17 bases lying between them. The CDR3 DNA is TGCGCCAGCAGTCAGAGGTGGGGAGGGGCTAATGAAAAACTGTTTTTT. It encodes CASSQRWGGANEKLFF.

The J gene is TRBJ1-2, the V gene TRBV6-5, with TRBD1 matching over 7 bases. Per the germline V gene, CDR1 is MNHEY and CDR2 is SVGAGI. The J segment lost 4 bases and the V segment lost 7 bases, leaving 9 bases of the junction unmatched. The CDR3 extends over 14 amino acids. CDR3 region: CASTQSRTGYGYTF. CDR3 DNA: TGTGCCAGCACTCAATCCCGGACAGGCTATGGCTACACCTTC.